The 29 T cell receptor beta chains below were found in one sample sequenced in a study of PD-L1 blockade in urothelial cancer. TCRdb keeps only in-frame clones here, not all; method: immunoSEQ multiplex PCR. The table records roughly 87,000 clones, roughly 87% of them present only once. Material: PBMCs, obtained around atezolizumab (anti-PD-L1) treatment. These TCRs come from a woman aged 70-85 years with urothelial cancer.

This sequence joins TRBV4-3 and TRBJ2-7, with 7 bases that match TRBD1. Germline V gene lookup returns CDR1 LGHNA and CDR2 YSLEER. CDR3 length equals 16 residues. V gave up 0 bases and J gave up 3 bases; unmatched junction bases: 8. This CDR3 is CASSQDLGRGNYEQYF. The CDR3 region has the DNA TGCGCCAGCAGCCAAGATTTGGGCAGGGGGAACTACGAGCAGTACTTC.

The chain employs TRBV4-1 and TRBJ1-1; 8 bases are shared with TRBD1. The CDR3 extends over 15 amino acids. From germline, CDR1 is MGHRA and CDR2 YSYEKL. With V trimmed by 4 bases and J by 3 bases, 7 bases remained unmatched. This chain's CDR3 is CASSPTGGWDTEAFF. In nucleotides, the CDR3 is TGCGCCAGCAGCCCCACAGGGGGATGGGACACTGAAGCTTTCTTT.

V gene TRBV11-2 combines with J gene TRBJ1-1, with no clear D. This CDR3 is built from 15 residues. Germline V gene data show CDR1 as SGHAT and CDR2 as FQNNGV. V dropped 5 bases and J dropped 6 bases, with 19 bases sitting between them. CDR3 nucleotide sequence: TGTGCCAGCAGCGCATTGAGCGGGGTTGAGGCTGAAGCTTTCTTT. This translates into CASSALSGVEAEAFF.

The genes are TRBV19 and TRBJ1-1; D possibly corresponds to TRBD1 (5 bases). Germline V CDR1 and CDR2: LNHDA, SQIVND (reference sequence). V was trimmed by 6 bases and J by 4 bases, leaving 9 bases between them. The length of the CDR3 is 12 residues. Written as DNA, the CDR3 is TGTGCCAGTAGGCAGGGAGGCACTGAAGCTTTCTTT. Its translation: CASRQGGTEAFF.

The chain recombines TRBV19 with TRBJ2-5, with 7 bases lining up with TRBD2. Per germline, CDR1 LNHDA and CDR2 SQIVND (reference sequence). This CDR3 is 15 amino acids long. The V and J ends lost 3 bases and 3 bases, in that order; junction bases with no gene match: 7. The CDR3 loop is CASSISGLAEETQYF. The CDR3 DNA reads as TGTGCCAGTAGTATTTCGGGGCTAGCGGAAGAGACCCAGTACTTC. Drawing the rest from reference TRBV19 and TRBJ2-5, the complete variable domain is DGGITQSPKYLFRKEGQNVTLSCEQNLNHDAMYWYRQDPGQGLRLIYYSQIVNDFQKGDIAEGYSVSREKKESFPLTVTSAQKNPTAFYLCASSISGLAEETQYFGPGTRLLVL.

The chain is built from TRBV25-1 and TRBJ1-1; D gene uncertain. Germline assignment: CDR1 MGHDK and CDR2 SYGVNS. V was clipped by 5 bases and J by 1 base, with 8 bases between them. The CDR3 extends over 13 amino acids. The CDR3 DNA follows: TGTGCCAGCAGTTCCCTCCCGAACACTGAAGCTTTCTTT. Amino acid sequence: CASSSLPNTEAFF.

The chain is built from TRBV7-6 and TRBJ2-7; TRBD1 matches at 8 bases. This CDR3 has 14 residues. V trimming: 4 bases; J trimming: 3 bases; junction bases outside the gene matches: 5. Germline assignment: CDR1 SGHVS and CDR2 FNYEAQ. The CDR3 nucleotides are TGTGCCAGCAGCTCCGGGACAGGAGACTACGAGCAGTACTTC. It is translated as CASSSGTGDYEQYF. Full variable domain (remainder filled in from reference TRBV7-6 and TRBJ2-7): GAGVSQSPRYKVTKRGQDVALRCDPISGHVSLYWYRQALGQGPEFLTYFNYEAQQDKSGLPNDRFSAERPEGSISTLTIQRTEQRDSAMYRCASSSGTGDYEQYFGPGTRLTVT.

This chain links TRBV9 with TRBJ2-5; TRBD1 aligns across 7 bases. CDR3 length equals 14 residues. After removal of 4 bases from V and 5 bases from J, the junction contained 8 bases not matched to a gene. CDR1 SGDLS and CDR2 YYNGEE come from the germline V gene. The CDR3 protein is CASSTDRVTETQYF. In DNA, the CDR3 is TGTGCCAGCAGCACAGACAGGGTGACCGAGACCCAGTACTTC.

This chain uses TRBV2 with TRBJ2-1; 7 nucleotides line up with TRBD1. V trimming: 2 bases; J trimming: 9 bases; junction bases outside the gene matches: 10. The CDR3 totals 15 residues. Looked up from germline, CDR1 is SNHLY and CDR2 is FYNNEI. The CDR3 DNA is TGTGCCAGCAGTGAATTCGACAGGGAGTTAGGTGAGCAGTTCTTC. It encodes CASSEFDRELGEQFF.

The J gene is TRBJ2-1, the V gene TRBV7-2; the match to TRBD2 covers 7 bases. This CDR3 is 15 amino acids long. Germline CDR1 and CDR2: SGHTA and FQGNSA. V lost 6 bases and J lost 7; bases outside the gene matches: 12. CDR3 residues: CASSFGGSSWNEQFF. CDR3 DNA sequence: TGTGCCAGCAGTTTTGGCGGGAGTAGTTGGAATGAGCAGTTCTTC.

V gene TRBV7-9 combines with J gene TRBJ2-3, with a tentative D call TRBD1 (6 bases). CDR3 length: 15 residues. Germline V lookup: CDR1 SEHNR, CDR2 FQNEAQ (reference sequence). V was pared by 1 base and J by 2 bases, with 10 bases between. The CDR3 sequence: CASSLGAGVTDTQYF. Written as DNA, the CDR3 is TGTGCCAGCAGCTTAGGGGCAGGGGTCACAGATACGCAGTATTTT.

This clone came up a few times. The genes are TRBV10-3 and TRBJ2-3; 7 bases align to TRBD2. CDR1 and CDR2 from the germline V gene are ENHRY and SYGVKD. Trimming at V came to 7 bases and at J to 6 bases, leaving 7 bases not matched to a gene. This CDR3 has 13 amino acids. CDR3 DNA sequence: TGTGCCATCACGGCGGGAGCCAGTGATACGCAGTATTTT. Translated: CAITAGASDTQYF.

The V and J genes are TRBV28 and TRBJ2-2, with D perhaps matching TRBD2 (5 bases). The CDR3 sequence is 16 residues long. Germline values: CDR1 MDHEN, CDR2 SYDVKM. Trimming left V 10 bases short and J 4 bases short, with 22 bases between. This chain's CDR3 is CATLGGLKPVTGELFF. CDR3 nucleotide sequence: TGTGCCACCCTAGGTGGACTGAAACCGGTCACCGGGGAGCTGTTTTTT. The entire variable domain, with the rest obtained from reference TRBV28 and TRBJ2-2, is as follows: DVKVTQSSRYLVKRTGEKVFLECVQDMDHENMFWYRQDPGLGLRLIYFSYDVKMKEKGDIPEGYSVSREKKERFSLILESASTNQTSMYLCATLGGLKPVTGELFFGEGSRLTVL.

V is TRBV27 and J is TRBJ2-7, with a tentative D call TRBD1 (6 bases). The V gene's germline CDR1 is MNHEY and CDR2 SMNVEV (reference sequence). The V and J ends lost 7 bases and 2 bases respectively, with 18 bases between them. The CDR3 is 15 amino acids. The DNA for the CDR3 is TGTGCCAGCACCCTGCATGGGGGCAAGGCCTACGAGCAGTACTTC. Its protein product is CASTLHGGKAYEQYF.

The V and J genes are TRBV27 and TRBJ1-2, with TRBD1 identical over 8 bases. The ends lost 5 bases at V and 4 bases at J; junction bases unmatched: 9. CDR3 length: 15 amino acids. Germline V CDR1 and CDR2: MNHEY, SMNVEV (reference sequence). The CDR3 bases are TGTGCCAGCAGTACAGGACAGGGCCCCTCCTATGGCTACACCTTC. It is translated as CASSTGQGPSYGYTF.

This rearrangement joins TRBV9 to TRBJ2-5; 9 positions match TRBD2. CDR3 length: 15 residues. CDR1 and CDR2 (germline): SGDLS, YYNGEE. V shed 4 bases and J 5 bases; nucleotides not matched to a gene: 9. The CDR3 loop reads CASSPQGLARETQYF. CDR3 coding DNA: TGTGCCAGCAGCCCACAAGGACTAGCGCGGGAGACCCAGTACTTC.

As DNA, the CDR3 is TGTGCCAGCAGCCTACAACAGCGGGGGAACACCGGGGAGCTGTTTTTT. As protein: CASSLQQRGNTGELFF. This chain connects TRBV7-2 to TRBJ2-2; 7 bases match TRBD2. This CDR3 is built from 16 residues. The V gene end was trimmed by 5 bases and the J gene end by 1 base; junction bases not matched to a gene: 7. Looked up from germline, CDR1 is SGHTA and CDR2 is FQGNSA.

The J gene is TRBJ2-7, the V gene TRBV4-3; the D gene is possibly TRBD2 (5 bases). This CDR3 contains 13 residues. Germline lookup yields CDR1 LGHNA and CDR2 YSLEER. Trimming removed 0 bases at V and 4 bases at J, with 7 bases between. Here the CDR3 DNA reads TGCGCCAGCAGCCAAGATTTAGCGTACGAGCAGTACTTC. As protein: CASSQDLAYEQYF.

This chain connects TRBV4-3 to TRBJ2-2; TRBD1 matches at 7 bases. J lost 4 bases, V lost 0 bases, and 5 bases had no gene match. Germline assignment: CDR1 LGHNA and CDR2 YSLEER. This CDR3 has 16 amino acids. The CDR3 reads CASSQDPYRGTGELFF. The DNA for the CDR3 is TGCGCCAGCAGCCAAGATCCATACAGGGGCACCGGGGAGCTGTTTTTT.

The chain recombines TRBV2 with TRBJ2-5; TRBD2 matches at 11 bases. Germline V CDR1 and CDR2: SNHLY, FYNNEI. The CDR3 spans 15 residues. J gave up 3 bases and V 4 bases, and 4 bases lay outside the gene matches. CDR3 in amino acids: CASSGSGGAKETQYF. The CDR3 DNA reads as TGTGCCAGCAGTGGTAGCGGGGGGGCCAAAGAGACCCAGTACTTC.

The chain uses TRBV6-5 and TRBJ1-1; TRBD1 might be the D (6 bases). The length of the CDR3 is 12 residues. The ends were cut back, 8 bases at V and 1 base at J, with 8 bases in the middle. Germline loops: CDR1 MNHEY, CDR2 SVGAGI. CDR3 loop: CASGRGNTEAFF. CDR3 nucleotides: TGTGCCAGCGGCAGGGGGAACACTGAAGCTTTCTTT.

CDR3 sequence: CSVSSGVRGEQYF. The CDR3 bases are TGCAGCGTTAGTAGCGGGGTGCGTGGCGAGCAGTACTTC. The chain employs TRBV29-1 and TRBJ2-7; the match to TRBD2 covers 8 bases. The CDR3 runs 13 residues. The J segment lost 6 bases and the V segment lost 5 bases, leaving 9 bases of the junction unmatched. From germline, CDR1 is SQVTM and CDR2 ANQGSEA.

The J gene is TRBJ2-7, the V gene TRBV9, with a possible D match to TRBD1 (6 bases). The CDR3 length is 15 residues. The V gene's germline CDR1 is SGDLS and CDR2 YYNGEE. V was clipped by 3 bases and J by 1 base, with 14 bases between them. CDR3 in DNA: TGTGCCAGCAGCGAGGTAGGGGGACCTTCCTACGAGCAGTACTTC. Protein sequence: CASSEVGGPSYEQYF.

The V call is TRBV30, the J call TRBJ2-7, with 13 bases that match TRBD2. CDR3 size: 12 residues. Per germline, CDR1 GTSNPN and CDR2 SVGIG (reference sequence). Unmatched junction bases numbered 4, after V lost 7 bases and J lost 7 bases. The CDR3 protein is CAYGTSGVEQYF. CDR3 nucleotides: TGTGCCTACGGGACTAGCGGGGTTGAGCAGTACTTC.

The J gene is TRBJ1-4, the V gene TRBV9; the D is unclear. Trimming stripped 0 bases from V and 10 bases from J, with 10 bases between. This CDR3 is built from 13 residues. Germline assignment: CDR1 SGDLS and CDR2 YYNGEE. The CDR3 sequence: CASSVGVEGKLFF. CDR3 nucleotides: TGTGCCAGCAGCGTAGGAGTTGAGGGAAAACTGTTTTTT.

CDR3 sequence (DNA): TGCGCCAGCAGCTTGGTTCCGGACATGAACACTGAAGCTTTCTTT. It codes for CASSLVPDMNTEAFF. The chain uses TRBV5-1 and TRBJ1-1; possible D gene TRBD1, 5 bases. This CDR3 has 15 residues. Per germline, CDR1 SGHRS and CDR2 YFSETQ. Trimming took off 0 bases at V and 0 bases at J, with 9 bases between the two ends.

J is TRBJ2-4 and V is TRBV6-1, with TRBD2 as a possible D gene (6 bases). Trimming left V 3 bases short and J 15 bases short, with 12 bases between. The germline gives CDR1 MNHNS, CDR2 SASEGT. The CDR3 has 11 residues. The CDR3 coding sequence is TGTGCCAGCAGTGATGGGAGCGGGCGGTACTTC. It encodes CASSDGSGRYF.

The V gene is TRBV7-9, the J gene TRBJ1-2; D not resolved. CDR1 and CDR2 from the germline V gene are SEHNR and FQNEAQ (reference sequence). Trimming removed 1 base from V and 6 bases from J, with 6 bases in between. This CDR3 comprises 12 residues. CDR3 nucleotide sequence: TGTGCCAGCAGCTTAGAAGGAGATGGCTACACCTTC. Residues: CASSLEGDGYTF.

The CDR3 DNA is TGCGCCAGCAGCCGGGCCTACGAGCAGTACTTC. Residues: CASSRAYEQYF. The V call is TRBV5-1, the J call TRBJ2-7; D call uncertain. Germline CDR1 is SGHRS and CDR2 is YFSETQ. CDR3 size: 11 residues. V shed 4 bases and J shed 2 bases, with 4 bases lying between them.